The subject of this entry is one T cell receptor beta chain. The method was immunoSEQ multiplex PCR; TCRdb's version includes in-frame clones alone and lacks a portion of them. The top ten clones hold about 15% of a sample with 55,000 to 75,000 clones, about 86% of them seen once. The time point denotes: after dendritic cell vaccination, including at tumor progression/relapse. All glioblastoma patients lacked an isocitrate dehydrogenase mutation. V shed 8 bases, J shed 0 bases, and the junction held 3 bases outside the gene matches. CDR1 is MGHDK, CDR2 SYGVNS, per germline. This CDR3 comprises 13 residues. The sample belongs to a study of glioma-infiltrating T cells after dendritic cell vaccination. Study information: Glioblastoma patients came from Phase I and II dendritic cell vaccination trials.

The TCR sequence derives from a human donor with glioblastoma. Sequences were derived from blood, sampled after dendritic cell vaccination. V is TRBV25-1 and J is TRBJ2-7; the match to TRBD1 covers 8 bases. The CDR3 loop reads CASAGQASYEQYF. The DNA for the CDR3 is TGTGCCAGCGCGGGACAGGCCTCCTACGAGCAGTACTTC.